These 20 T cell receptor beta chains were sequenced from one sample in a study of shared clonotypes between healthy human individuals. The repertoire was sequenced with immunoSEQ multiplex PCR; TCRdb's copy has only in-frame clones and lacks some. The data hold roughly 380,000 clones, with 96% observed a single time. Material: memory CD8+ T cells sorted from blood. Subset denoted: CD45RO+ cells pooled with CCR7-negative TemRA cells. The receptors derive from a man aged 25-40 years in good health.

The chain uses TRBV7-3 and TRBJ2-1, with D hard to call. Trimming removed 3 bases at V and 0 bases at J, with 9 bases between. The germline V gene encodes CDR1 SGHTA and CDR2 FQGTGA. This CDR3 comprises 15 residues. This CDR3 reads CASSFNPSSYNEQFF. As DNA, the CDR3 is TGTGCCAGCAGCTTCAACCCTAGCTCCTACAATGAGCAGTTCTTC. The whole variable domain, filled in from reference TRBV7-3 and TRBJ2-1, reads GAGVSQTPSNKVTEKGKYVELRCDPISGHTALYWYRQSLGQGPEFLIYFQGTGAADDSGLPNDRFFAVRPEGSVSTLKIQRTERGDSAVYLCASSFNPSSYNEQFFGPGTRLTVL.

The genes are TRBV5-1 and TRBJ2-1; a possible D gene is TRBD2 (5 bases). Germline-derived CDR1 and CDR2 are SGHRS and YFSETQ. The V gene lost 3 bases and the J gene lost 5 bases, with 9 bases spanning the gap. This CDR3 comprises 13 residues. For the CDR3, the DNA is TGCGCCAGCAGCTCCAGACTACACAATGAGCAGTTCTTC. It is translated as CASSSRLHNEQFF.

The chain carries TRBV28 and TRBJ1-2; 9 nucleotides line up with TRBD1. The CDR3 covers 14 residues. CDR1 is MDHEN and CDR2 is SYDVKM in the germline V gene. The junction had 3 bases not matched to a gene; V was cut back by 3 bases and J by 4 bases. CDR3 sequence: CASSFPTGGYGYTF. Here the CDR3 DNA reads TGTGCCAGCAGTTTTCCGACAGGGGGCTATGGCTACACCTTC.

CDR3 in DNA: TGCGCCAGCAGCTTAGGACCCGTCTATGGCTACACCTTC. Translated, it gives CASSLGPVYGYTF. The gene calls are TRBV5-1 and TRBJ1-2; D remains ambiguous. The CDR3 spans 13 residues. The V gene's germline CDR1 is SGHRS and CDR2 YFSETQ. Trimming cost V 2 bases and J 4 bases, with 9 bases left between them.

V gene TRBV19 combines with J gene TRBJ2-7; 14 bases fit TRBD2. The germline V gene has CDR1 LNHDA and CDR2 SQIVND (reference sequence). This CDR3 has 16 residues. Trimming cost V 4 bases and J 0 bases; bases outside gene matches: 2. DNA of the CDR3: TGTGCCAGTAGTAAGACTAGCGGGAGGGGCTCCTACGAGCAGTACTTC. It codes for CASSKTSGRGSYEQYF.

The rearrangement joins TRBV28 to TRBJ2-1; D may be TRBD2 (5 bases). Looked up from germline, CDR1 is MDHEN and CDR2 is SYDVKM. This CDR3 is built from 14 residues. The V and J ends lost 2 bases and 0 bases respectively, with 5 bases between them. The CDR3 nucleotides read TGTGCCAGCAGTTTACTAGCCTCCTACAATGAGCAGTTCTTC. This codes for CASSLLASYNEQFF.

The chain carries TRBV30 and TRBJ2-2; no clear D. The V gene's germline CDR1 is GTSNPN and CDR2 SVGIG (reference sequence). The CDR3 runs to 14 residues. Trimming took 0 bases from V and 6 from J, leaving 11 bases between them. CDR3 sequence reads: CAWSVWKTAGELFF. The CDR3 DNA reads as TGTGCCTGGAGTGTATGGAAAACGGCCGGGGAGCTGTTTTTT.

The V and J genes are TRBV13 and TRBJ2-7, with D uncertain. The CDR3 consists of 12 residues. CDR1 is PRHDT and CDR2 is FYEKMQ in the germline V gene (reference sequence). V was cut by 1 base and J by 2 bases, with 3 bases left in between. CDR3 in DNA: TGTGCCAGCAGCTTAGCCGCCTACGAGCAGTACTTC. It encodes CASSLAAYEQYF.

About this clone itself: At one of its ends the junction is not consistent with the germline gene, which may arise from a read error. The chain joins TRBV28 to TRBJ1-2; 9 nucleotides match TRBD1. Per the germline V gene, CDR1 is MDHEN and CDR2 is SYDVKM. The CDR3 runs 14 residues. The CDR3 sequence: CASCLDRGIHGYTF. The CDR3 DNA reads TGTGCCAGCTGTTTGGACAGGGGCATTCATGGCTACACCTTC.

The CDR3 protein is CACRRDRTDYEQYF. For the CDR3, the DNA is TGTGCCTGCCGCCGGGACAGGACGGATTACGAGCAGTACTTC. The chain joins TRBV30 to TRBJ2-7; 8 nucleotides line up with TRBD1. J gave up 4 bases and V 6 bases, and 11 bases lay outside the gene matches. Per the germline V gene, CDR1 is GTSNPN and CDR2 is SVGIG (reference sequence). The CDR3 covers 14 residues.

The CDR3 protein is CASSLLFRPYEQYF. The CDR3 nucleotides read TGTGCCAGCAGCTTACTTTTCAGGCCCTACGAGCAGTACTTC. This chain joins TRBV11-2 and TRBJ2-7, with D unresolved. The ends were cut back, 2 bases at V and 2 bases at J, with 10 bases in the middle. The V gene's germline CDR1 is SGHAT and CDR2 FQNNGV. CDR3 size: 14 residues.

The gene calls are TRBV5-4 and TRBJ2-7; TRBD1 matches at 8 bases. Trimming took 1 base from V and 5 from J; bases not matched to a gene: 5. The CDR3 consists of 14 residues. The V gene's germline CDR1 is SGHNT and CDR2 YYREEE (reference sequence). CDR3 sequence: CASSLWDRFHEQYF. In nucleotides, the CDR3 is TGTGCCAGCAGCTTGTGGGACAGGTTCCACGAGCAGTACTTC.

The chain combines TRBV6-9 with TRBJ1-5; D remains unclear. Germline V gives CDR1 MNHGY, CDR2 SVAAGI. The V and J ends lost 5 bases and 0 bases respectively, with 11 bases between them. There are 15 residues in the CDR3. CDR3 residues: CASSGLAYSNQPQHF. Written as DNA, the CDR3 is TGTGCCAGCAGTGGTCTCGCGTATAGCAATCAGCCCCAGCATTTT.

V is TRBV14 and J is TRBJ2-4, with D perhaps being TRBD1 or TRBD2 (5 bases each). Trimming pared 2 bases from V and 8 bases from J, leaving 13 bases between. The germline gives CDR1 SGHDN, CDR2 FVKESK. There are 14 residues in the CDR3. The CDR3 is CASSQSGPGHIQYF. CDR3 DNA sequence: TGTGCCAGCAGCCAAAGCGGTCCGGGGCACATTCAGTACTTC.

The chain employs TRBV30 and TRBJ2-3; 8 positions match TRBD1. The CDR3 sequence is 13 residues long. Germline V gene sequence: CDR1 GTSNPN, CDR2 SVGIG (reference sequence). The trim removed 5 bases at V and 1 base at J, leaving 2 bases unmatched. The CDR3 reads CAWETGGTDTQYF. In DNA, the CDR3 is TGTGCCTGGGAGACAGGGGGCACAGATACGCAGTATTTT.

This chain uses TRBV2 with TRBJ2-3; D is ambiguous. Between the trimmed V and J ends, which lost 4 bases and 1 base, there was a span of 9 bases. This CDR3 contains 14 residues. CDR1 is SNHLY, CDR2 FYNNEI, per germline. This chain's CDR3 is CASSGLRRTDTQYF. CDR3 nucleotide sequence: TGTGCCAGCAGTGGGCTTCGCCGCACAGATACGCAGTATTTT.

This sequence joins TRBV28 and TRBJ1-1; D gene uncertain. Trimming pared 3 bases from V and 6 bases from J, leaving 8 bases between. This CDR3 has 12 residues. Germline lookup yields CDR1 MDHEN and CDR2 SYDVKM. DNA of the CDR3: TGTGCCAGCAGTTTGGGTTTACCTGAAGCTTTCTTT. As protein: CASSLGLPEAFF.

The chain has TRBV5-6 and TRBJ1-2; D gene ambiguous. The germline V gene encodes CDR1 SGHDT and CDR2 YYEEEE. The V and J ends lost 0 bases and 8 bases respectively, with 11 bases between them. The CDR3 has 13 residues. CDR3 nucleotide sequence: TGTGCCAGCAGCTTGGTTCGGGCGAGGGGCTACACCTTC. Translation: CASSLVRARGYTF.

The J gene is TRBJ2-2, the V gene TRBV5-6, with D perhaps matching TRBD1 (5 bases). Deletions cut 4 bases from V and 2 bases from J, with 24 bases between. Per the germline V gene, CDR1 is SGHDT and CDR2 is YYEEEE. The CDR3 sequence is 19 residues long. The CDR3, as DNA: TGTGCCAGCAGCAGCTTGGATAGGGGAAGATGGCATAACACCGGGGAGCTGTTTTTT. It codes for CASSSLDRGRWHNTGELFF.

The gene calls are TRBV7-3 and TRBJ2-2; D is ambiguous. The germline V and J ends were trimmed by 6 bases and 2 bases, with 4 bases remaining between them. This CDR3 has 12 residues. Germline loops: CDR1 SGHTA, CDR2 FQGTGA. The CDR3 loop reads CASRQNTGELFF. The CDR3 DNA reads as TGTGCCAGCAGGCAAAACACCGGGGAGCTGTTTTTT.